Each of the 32 T cell receptor beta chains below was sequenced from the same sample in a study of blood T cell repertoires in COVID-19. TCRdb's copy holds only in-frame clones and misses some; the assay was immunoSEQ multiplex PCR. The repertoire consists of 150,000 to 200,000 clones, with just over 85% occurring once and the leading ten covering over 7.5%. Specimen: peripheral blood. These receptors all stem from a man aged 45-65 years with active or convalescent COVID-19.

This sequence joins TRBV5-1 and TRBJ2-3; 7 nucleotides align to TRBD1. The CDR3 sequence is 16 residues long. Germline-derived CDR1 and CDR2 are SGHRS and YFSETQ. V lost 2 bases, J lost 2 bases, and 8 bases stayed unmatched. DNA of the CDR3: TGCGCCAGCAGCTTTCCGACAGGGACCGACACAGATACGCAGTATTTT. Translating it yields CASSFPTGTDTDTQYF.

The CDR3 region is CASSVLAGGYETQYF. CDR3 nucleotides: TGTGCCAGCAGCGTTCTGGCGGGAGGGTATGAGACCCAGTACTTC. The chain employs TRBV3-1 (or the pseudogene TRBV3-2) and TRBJ2-5; 9 nucleotides line up with TRBD2. In germline, CDR1 is LGHDT, CDR2 YNNKEL (reference sequence). This CDR3 comprises 15 residues. Trimming removed 5 bases from V and 5 bases from J; junction bases left unmatched: 9.

This clone was counted a single time. The chain links TRBV6-6 to TRBJ2-3; TRBD1 matches 7 bases. CDR3 length: 14 amino acids. The V gene's germline CDR1 is MNHNY and CDR2 SVGAGI (reference sequence). V lost 7 bases to trimming and J lost 3 bases; unmatched junction nucleotides: 7. Here the CDR3 reads CASNRDRETDTQYF. CDR3 in DNA: TGTGCCAGCAACCGAGACAGGGAAACAGATACGCAGTATTTT.

This sequence joins TRBV30 and TRBJ2-7; D gene ambiguous. The V gene lost 2 bases and the J gene lost 2 bases, with 19 bases spanning the gap. This CDR3 is built from 16 residues. The germline CDR1 and CDR2 sequences are GTSNPN and SVGIG (reference sequence). CDR3 sequence reads: CAWSTPFKPPTYEQYF. The CDR3 DNA reads as TGTGCCTGGAGTACGCCTTTTAAGCCTCCAACCTACGAGCAGTACTTC.

J is TRBJ2-7 and V is TRBV6-5; TRBD1 matches at 11 bases. Trimming took 5 bases from V and 2 from J; bases not matched to a gene: 5. The CDR3 loop spans 15 amino acids. CDR1 and CDR2 from the germline V gene are MNHEY and SVGAGI. The CDR3 DNA follows: TGTGCCAGCAGTCTCGGGACAGGGGGGACCTACGAGCAGTACTTC. Its protein product is CASSLGTGGTYEQYF.

This chain uses TRBV20-1 with TRBJ1-2, with D unclear. The CDR3 has 10 amino acids. V gave up 2 bases and J gave up 6 bases, with 4 bases separating them. Germline CDR1 and CDR2: DFQATT and SNEGSKA (reference sequence). CDR3 DNA: TGCAGTGCTAGACAGGATGGCTACACCTTC. This translates into CSARQDGYTF.

The chain joins TRBV7-2 to TRBJ1-5; perhaps TRBD1 as D (5 bases). V was pared by 5 bases and J by 3 bases, with 8 bases between. The V gene's germline CDR1 is SGHTA and CDR2 FQGNSA. The CDR3 is made up of 13 amino acids. The CDR3 bases are TGTGCCAGCAGCCGACAGAACAATCAGCCCCAGCATTTT. Encoded protein: CASSRQNNQPQHF.

J is TRBJ2-3 and V is TRBV10-2; D is perhaps TRBD2 (5 bases). This CDR3 comprises 15 residues. Germline loops: CDR1 WSHSY, CDR2 SAAADI. Trimming stripped 7 bases from V and 1 base from J, with 15 bases between. Here the CDR3 DNA reads TGCGCCAGCAAAAAACTAGAATCCCGCACAGATACGCAGTATTTT. Translating gives CASKKLESRTDTQYF.

V is TRBV15 and J is TRBJ2-5; D remains unclear. The CDR3 has 14 amino acids. Germline V gene sequence: CDR1 LNHNV, CDR2 YYDKDF (reference sequence). V lost 0 bases and J lost 2, with 7 bases in between. The CDR3 DNA sequence: TGTGCCACCAGCAGAGATACGGTGCAAGAGACCCAGTACTTC. Protein product: CATSRDTVQETQYF.

V and J are TRBV24-1 and TRBJ2-1, with 8 bases identical to TRBD2. Trimming cost V 1 base and J 6 bases; bases outside gene matches: 7. The V gene's germline CDR1 is KGHDR and CDR2 SFDVKD. The CDR3 runs to 16 residues. The CDR3 protein is CATSDLTGGPFNEQFF. The CDR3 region has the DNA TGTGCCACCAGTGATTTAACGGGAGGGCCATTCAATGAGCAGTTCTTC.

The chain couples TRBV19 to TRBJ2-5, with a weak D call TRBD1 (6 bases). Per germline, CDR1 LNHDA and CDR2 SQIVND (reference sequence). The CDR3 runs to 14 residues. Trimming pared 4 bases from V and 0 bases from J, leaving 9 bases between. For the CDR3, the DNA is TGTGCCAGTAGTAGACGGGACAACCAAGAGACCCAGTACTTC. Its translation: CASSRRDNQETQYF. Full variable domain (rest looked up from reference TRBV19 and TRBJ2-5): DGGITQSPKYLFRKEGQNVTLSCEQNLNHDAMYWYRQDPGQGLRLIYYSQIVNDFQKGDIAEGYSVSREKKESFPLTVTSAQKNPTAFYLCASSRRDNQETQYFGPGTRLLVL.

The chain carries TRBV5-1 and TRBJ1-1; 7 positions match TRBD1. Trimming took 2 bases from V and 3 from J; bases not matched to a gene: 7. Germline CDR1 reads SGHRS; CDR2 reads YFSETQ. This CDR3 region has 15 residues. CDR3 residues: CASSLRGPGDTEAFF. The CDR3 coding sequence is TGCGCCAGCAGCTTAAGGGGGCCGGGTGACACTGAAGCTTTCTTT.

The rearrangement joins TRBV6-2 or TRBV6-3 to TRBJ2-5, with D possibly matching TRBD1 (5 bases). This CDR3 region has 15 residues. CDR1 is MNHEY, CDR2 SVGEGT, per germline. Trimming stripped 6 bases from V and 5 bases from J, with 19 bases between. CDR3 DNA: TGTGCCAGCAGCCAGCAGGGCGGCCCCGGGGAGACCCAGTACTTC. As protein: CASSQQGGPGETQYF.

This rearrangement joins TRBV3-1 (or the pseudogene TRBV3-2) to TRBJ2-7, with TRBD2 matching 14 bases. Germline-derived CDR1 and CDR2 are LGHDT and YNNKEL (reference sequence). The CDR3 totals 16 residues. The V and J ends lost 4 bases and 7 bases, in that order; junction bases with no gene match: 9. As DNA, the CDR3 is TGTGCCAGCAGCCGTACCGGGACTAGCGGGAGTTGGGAGCAGTACTTC. As protein: CASSRTGTSGSWEQYF.

The chain links TRBV14 to TRBJ2-6; no definite D call. Trimming left V 4 bases short and J 7 bases short, with 14 bases between. Germline CDR1 SGHDN, CDR2 FVKESK. The CDR3 is 15 amino acids. The CDR3 sequence is CASSPFSAKANVLTF. The DNA for the CDR3 is TGTGCCAGCAGCCCCTTTTCCGCTAAAGCCAACGTCCTGACTTTC.

The V gene is TRBV18, the J gene TRBJ2-3, with D tentatively TRBD2 (5 bases). Per the germline V gene, CDR1 is KGHSH and CDR2 is LQKENI. Deletions cut 4 bases from V and 2 bases from J, with 7 bases between. The CDR3 is 13 residues long. The CDR3 spells CASSRGDTDTQYF. CDR3 DNA: TGTGCCAGCTCACGGGGAGACACAGATACGCAGTATTTT.

This clone has a single count. In nucleotides, the CDR3 is TGTGCCAGCAGCACCCGGGGAAGCGGGGGGGCAAAGACCCAGTACTTC. Its translation is CASSTRGSGGAKTQYF. The gene calls are TRBV9 and TRBJ2-5, with TRBD2 matching over 10 bases. CDR3 length equals 16 residues. Trimming removed 4 bases from V and 6 bases from J; junction bases left unmatched: 12. CDR1 is SGDLS, CDR2 YYNGEE, per germline.

The gene calls are TRBV24-1 and TRBJ2-2; 8 bases map to TRBD1. This CDR3 has 16 residues. V trimming: 11 bases; J trimming: 1 base; junction bases outside the gene matches: 11. Per the germline V gene, CDR1 is KGHDR and CDR2 is SFDVKD. The DNA of the CDR3 is TGTGCCAACCTCGGCTACGGGACAGGGAACACCGGGGAGCTGTTTTTT. Its translation is CANLGYGTGNTGELFF.

In its sample, this clone was seen a few times. The rearrangement links TRBV29-1 to TRBJ2-7, with 8 positions matching TRBD1. The V gene's germline CDR1 is SQVTM and CDR2 ANQGSEA. Losses at the gene ends were 4 bases for V and 5 bases for J; bases not matched to a gene: 10. The CDR3 is made up of 14 amino acids. Here the CDR3 DNA reads TGCAGCGTTGGTCCGGACAGGGAAAAAAACGAGCAGTACTTC. It translates to CSVGPDREKNEQYF.

The chain uses TRBV7-2 and TRBJ1-1; possibly TRBD1 for D (5 bases). Between the trimmed V and J ends, which lost 5 bases and 6 bases, there was a span of 16 bases. The CDR3 extends over 14 amino acids. Germline CDR1 SGHTA, CDR2 FQGNSA. CDR3: CASSPSGVNPEAFF. In DNA form, the CDR3 reads TGTGCCAGCAGCCCCTCGGGGGTGAATCCTGAAGCTTTCTTT.

This clone was seen a few times. The chain has TRBV11-1 and TRBJ2-3, with D uncertain. V dropped 1 base and J dropped 2 bases, with 10 bases sitting between them. The germline CDR1 and CDR2 sequences are SGHAT and FQDESV (reference sequence). The CDR3 covers 15 residues. CDR3 protein: CASSLGLKTTDTQYF. The CDR3 nucleotides read TGTGCCAGCAGCTTAGGACTGAAGACCACAGATACGCAGTATTTT.

The V call is TRBV4-3, the J call TRBJ1-1; the match to TRBD1 covers 7 bases. The V gene's germline CDR1 is LGHNA and CDR2 YSLEER. This CDR3 has 17 amino acids. J lost 3 bases, V lost 0 bases, and 10 bases had no gene match. The CDR3 DNA reads TGCGCCAGCAGCCAAGATCTTAGATTTGGGACAGACACTGAAGCTTTCTTT. This encodes CASSQDLRFGTDTEAFF.

The chain uses TRBV10-3 and TRBJ1-5, with 8 bases fitting TRBD1. There are 16 residues in the CDR3. Germline trimming cut 2 bases from V and 4 bases from J; bases unmatched to any gene: 7. Germline CDR1 is ENHRY and CDR2 is SYGVKD. DNA of the CDR3: TGTGCCATCAGTGAGACTCAAAGGACAGGGAATCAGCCCCAGCATTTT. Translated: CAISETQRTGNQPQHF.

J is TRBJ2-3 and V is TRBV9; 7 nucleotides align to TRBD2. The CDR3 length is 14 residues. Germline trimming cut 7 bases from V and 6 bases from J; bases unmatched to any gene: 11. The germline CDR1 and CDR2 sequences are SGDLS and YYNGEE. The CDR3, as DNA: TGTGCCAGCGAGCGGGAACCTCAACGGGATACGCAGTATTTT. Protein product: CASEREPQRDTQYF. The full variable domain, completed using reference TRBV9 and TRBJ2-3, is DSGVTQTPKHLITATGQRVTLRCSPRSGDLSVYWYQQSLDQGLQFLIQYYNGEERAKGNILERFSAQQFPDLHSELNLSSLELGDSALYFCASEREPQRDTQYFGPGTRLTVL.

V usage is TRBV2 and J usage is TRBJ1-5; 9 positions agree with TRBD1. Germline CDR1 and CDR2: SNHLY and FYNNEI. This CDR3 comprises 13 residues. Trimming at V came to 6 bases and at J to 6 bases, leaving 3 bases not matched to a gene. In nucleotides, the CDR3 is TGTGCCAGCAGAACGACAGGGGGTCAGCCCCAGCATTTT. Translating it yields CASRTTGGQPQHF.

The chain has TRBV30 and TRBJ2-1, with 8 positions matching TRBD2. Germline trimming cut 0 bases from V and 7 bases from J; bases unmatched to any gene: 14. CDR1 and CDR2 from the germline V gene are GTSNPN and SVGIG (reference sequence). The CDR3 is 17 residues long. The CDR3 coding sequence is TGTGCCTGGAGTGTAACCCAAACGTCCCGGGGGGGAAATGAGCAGTTCTTC. It is translated as CAWSVTQTSRGGNEQFF.

This clone occurred a few times. Other DNA sequences within the sample encode an identical CDR3. This rearrangement joins TRBV5-5 to TRBJ1-2; D is uncertain. V lost 1 base to trimming and J lost 0 bases, with 7 bases between them. Per the germline V gene, CDR1 is SGHKS and CDR2 is YYEKEE (reference sequence). The CDR3 is made up of 14 amino acids. The chain's CDR3 is CASSLTGSNYGYTF. CDR3 DNA sequence: TGTGCCAGCAGCTTGACGGGGTCTAACTATGGCTACACCTTC.

The chain carries TRBV29-1 and TRBJ2-7; TRBD2 matches at 8 bases. V was pared by 2 bases and J by 3 bases, with 3 bases of the junction left unmatched. This CDR3 comprises 13 residues. Germline V gene sequence: CDR1 SQVTM, CDR2 ANQGSEA. The CDR3 spells CSVESGSGYEQYF. CDR3 coding DNA: TGCAGCGTTGAAAGCGGGAGTGGCTACGAGCAGTACTTC.

The CDR3 nucleotides are TGTGCCAGCCGAGAAGGAGGGCCCGGTGAGCAGTTCTTC. Protein: CASREGGPGEQFF. The V gene is TRBV6-6, the J gene TRBJ2-1, with D possibly TRBD2 on 6 matching bases. The CDR3 is 13 amino acids. V gave up 8 bases and J gave up 9 bases, with 17 bases separating them. Germline loops: CDR1 MNHNY, CDR2 SVGAGI (reference sequence).

The gene calls are TRBV7-3 and TRBJ2-4; D perhaps matches TRBD1 (6 bases). Deletions cut 4 bases from V and 9 bases from J, with 16 bases between. The CDR3 has 14 residues. From germline, CDR1 is SGHTA and CDR2 FQGTGA. The CDR3 loop reads CASSSSTGIGIQYF. The CDR3 bases are TGTGCCAGCAGCTCCTCAACAGGGATCGGCATTCAGTACTTC. The complete variable domain, with remaining parts taken from reference TRBV7-3 and TRBJ2-4, reads GAGVSQTPSNKVTEKGKYVELRCDPISGHTALYWYRQSLGQGPEFLIYFQGTGAADDSGLPNDRFFAVRPEGSVSTLKIQRTERGDSAVYLCASSSSTGIGIQYFGAGTRLSVL.

The V call is TRBV5-4, the J call TRBJ2-2; no clear D. V dropped 3 bases and J dropped 8 bases, with 17 bases sitting between them. CDR3 length: 15 residues. CDR1 is SGHNT, CDR2 YYREEE, per germline (reference sequence). The CDR3 region has the DNA TGTGCCAGCAGCTCGCGGATAGGAGAAGGTGGGGAGCTGTTTTTT. Translating it yields CASSSRIGEGGELFF.

The J gene is TRBJ2-4, the V gene TRBV28, with a tentative D call TRBD2 (5 bases). Germline CDR1 is MDHEN and CDR2 is SYDVKM. Trimming stripped 4 bases from V and 3 bases from J, with 10 bases between. This CDR3 region has 14 residues. CDR3 in DNA: TGTGCCAGCAGTTGGGGTAGCGTCAAAAACATTCAGTACTTC. It codes for CASSWGSVKNIQYF. Supplemented by reference TRBV28 and TRBJ2-4, the full variable domain reads DVKVTQSSRYLVKRTGEKVFLECVQDMDHENMFWYRQDPGLGLRLIYFSYDVKMKEKGDIPEGYSVSREKKERFSLILESASTNQTSMYLCASSWGSVKNIQYFGAGTRLSVL.